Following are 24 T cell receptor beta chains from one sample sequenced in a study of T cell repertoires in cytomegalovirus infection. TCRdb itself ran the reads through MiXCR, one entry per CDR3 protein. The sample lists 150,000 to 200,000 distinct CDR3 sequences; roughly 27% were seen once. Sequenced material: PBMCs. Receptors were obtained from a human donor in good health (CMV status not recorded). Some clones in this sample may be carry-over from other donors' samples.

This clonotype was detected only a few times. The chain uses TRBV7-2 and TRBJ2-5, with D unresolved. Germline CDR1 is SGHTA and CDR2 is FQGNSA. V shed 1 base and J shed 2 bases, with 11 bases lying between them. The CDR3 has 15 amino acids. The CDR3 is CASSLDGIPQETQYF. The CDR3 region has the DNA TGTGCCAGCAGCTTAGATGGCATACCACAAGAGACCCAGTACTTC.

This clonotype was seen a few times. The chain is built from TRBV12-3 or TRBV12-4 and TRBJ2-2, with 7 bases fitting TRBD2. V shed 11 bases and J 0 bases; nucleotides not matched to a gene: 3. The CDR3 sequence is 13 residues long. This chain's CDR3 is CAGGVANTGELFF. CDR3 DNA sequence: TGTGCCGGGGGGGTTGCGAACACCGGGGAGCTGTTTTTT.

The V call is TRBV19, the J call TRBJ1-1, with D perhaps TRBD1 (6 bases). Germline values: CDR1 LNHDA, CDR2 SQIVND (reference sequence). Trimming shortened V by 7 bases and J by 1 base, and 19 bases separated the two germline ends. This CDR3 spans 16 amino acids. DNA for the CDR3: TGTGCCAGTAACGAAAAAACCGGGACAACGAACACTGAAGCTTTCTTT. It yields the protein CASNEKTGTTNTEAFF.

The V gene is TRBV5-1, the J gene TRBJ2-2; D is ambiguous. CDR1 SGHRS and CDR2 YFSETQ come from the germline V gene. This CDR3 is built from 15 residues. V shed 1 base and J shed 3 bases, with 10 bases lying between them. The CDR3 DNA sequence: TGCGCCAGCAGCTTGACGCAGCAATACACCGGGGAGCTGTTTTTT. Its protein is CASSLTQQYTGELFF.

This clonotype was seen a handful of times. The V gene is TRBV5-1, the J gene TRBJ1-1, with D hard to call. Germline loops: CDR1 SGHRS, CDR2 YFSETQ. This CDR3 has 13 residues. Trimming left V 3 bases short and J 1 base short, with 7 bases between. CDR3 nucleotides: TGCGCCAGCAGCTCGCCACCGAACACTGAAGCTTTCTTT. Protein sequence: CASSSPPNTEAFF. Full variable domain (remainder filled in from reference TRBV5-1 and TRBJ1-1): KAGVTQTPRYLIKTRGQQVTLSCSPISGHRSVSWYQQTPGQGLQFLFEYFSETQRNKGNFPGRFSGRQFSNSRSEMNVSTLELGDSALYLCASSSPPNTEAFFGQGTRLTVV.

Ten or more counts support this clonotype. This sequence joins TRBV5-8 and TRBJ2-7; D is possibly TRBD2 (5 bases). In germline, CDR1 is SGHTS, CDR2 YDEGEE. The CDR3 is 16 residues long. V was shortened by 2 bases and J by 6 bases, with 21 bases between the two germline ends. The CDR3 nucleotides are TGTGCCAGCAGCTTAGAGGGTGTCCGGGAAGGGAGCGAGCAGTACTTC. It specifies CASSLEGVREGSEQYF.

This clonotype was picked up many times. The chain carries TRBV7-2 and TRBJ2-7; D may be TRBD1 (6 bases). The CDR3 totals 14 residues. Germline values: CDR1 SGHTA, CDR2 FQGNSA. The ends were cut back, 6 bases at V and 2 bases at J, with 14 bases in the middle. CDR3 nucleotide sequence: TGTGCCAGCAGACCTACAGGGCCTCCCTACGAGCAGTACTTC. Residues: CASRPTGPPYEQYF.

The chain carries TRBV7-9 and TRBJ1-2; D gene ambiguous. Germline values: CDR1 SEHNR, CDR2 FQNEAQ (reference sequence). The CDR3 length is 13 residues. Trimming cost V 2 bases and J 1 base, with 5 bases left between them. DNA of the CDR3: TGTGCCAGCAGCTTACCCGTTAACTATGGCTACACCTTC. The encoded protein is CASSLPVNYGYTF. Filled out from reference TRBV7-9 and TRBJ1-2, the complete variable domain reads DTGVSQNPRHKITKRGQNVTFRCDPISEHNRLYWYRQTLGQGPEFLTYFQNEAQLEKSRLLSDRFSAERPKGSFSTLEIQRTEQGDSAMYLCASSLPVNYGYTFGSGTRLTVV.

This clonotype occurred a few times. CDR3 sequence (DNA): TGCGCCAGCAGCTTGGCCTCGGGACACATATACGAGCAGTACTTC. Encoded protein: CASSLASGHIYEQYF. The V gene is TRBV5-1, the J gene TRBJ2-7; a possible D gene is TRBD1 (6 bases). In germline, CDR1 is SGHRS, CDR2 YFSETQ. CDR3 length: 15 amino acids. V lost 0 bases, J lost 4 bases, and 14 bases lay in between.

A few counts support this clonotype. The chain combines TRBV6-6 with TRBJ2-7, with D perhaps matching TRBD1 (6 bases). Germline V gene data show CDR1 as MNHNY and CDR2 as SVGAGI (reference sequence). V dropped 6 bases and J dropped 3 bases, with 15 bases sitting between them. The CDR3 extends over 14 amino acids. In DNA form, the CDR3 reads TGTGCCAGCAGAAAAGGACAGATGGTCTACGAGCAGTACTTC. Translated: CASRKGQMVYEQYF.

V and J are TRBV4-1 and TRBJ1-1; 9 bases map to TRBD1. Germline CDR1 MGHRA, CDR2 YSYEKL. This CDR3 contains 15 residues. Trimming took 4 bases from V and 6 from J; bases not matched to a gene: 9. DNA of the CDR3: TGCGCCAGCAGCCCTGTCCAAACAGGGGGCTCTGAAGCTTTCTTT. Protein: CASSPVQTGGSEAFF.

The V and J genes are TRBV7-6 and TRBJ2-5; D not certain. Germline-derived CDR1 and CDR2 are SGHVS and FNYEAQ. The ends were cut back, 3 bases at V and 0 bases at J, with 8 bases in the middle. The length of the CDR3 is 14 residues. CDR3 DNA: TGTGCCAGCAGCTTTAACACCGACCAAGAGACCCAGTACTTC. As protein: CASSFNTDQETQYF.

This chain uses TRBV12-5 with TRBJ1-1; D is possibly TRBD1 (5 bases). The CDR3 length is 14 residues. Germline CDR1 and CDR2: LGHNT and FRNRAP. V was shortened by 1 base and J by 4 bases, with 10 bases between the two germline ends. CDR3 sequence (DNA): TGTGCTAGTGGTTTGGAGGGGAGGGGCACTGAAGCTTTCTTT. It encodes CASGLEGRGTEAFF.

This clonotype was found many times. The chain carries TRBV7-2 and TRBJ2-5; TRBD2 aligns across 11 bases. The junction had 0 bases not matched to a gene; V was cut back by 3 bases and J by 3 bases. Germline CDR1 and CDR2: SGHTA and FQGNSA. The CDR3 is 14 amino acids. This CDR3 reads CASSLTSGEETQYF. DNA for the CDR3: TGTGCCAGCAGCTTGACTAGCGGGGAAGAGACCCAGTACTTC.

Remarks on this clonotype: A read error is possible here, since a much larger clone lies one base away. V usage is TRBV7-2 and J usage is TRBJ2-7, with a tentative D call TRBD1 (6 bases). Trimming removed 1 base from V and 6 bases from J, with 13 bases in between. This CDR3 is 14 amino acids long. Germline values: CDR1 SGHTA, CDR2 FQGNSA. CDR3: CASSLVRGPLEQYF. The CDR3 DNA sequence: TGTGCCAGCAGCTTAGTCAGGGGCCCCCTCGAGCAGTACTTC.

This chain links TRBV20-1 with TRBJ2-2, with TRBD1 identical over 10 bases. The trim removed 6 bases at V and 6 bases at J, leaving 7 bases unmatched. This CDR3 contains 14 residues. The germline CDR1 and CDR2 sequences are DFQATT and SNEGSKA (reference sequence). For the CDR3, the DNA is TGCAGTGCACCGACAGGGGGCGAGGCCGGGGAGCTGTTTTTT. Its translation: CSAPTGGEAGELFF.

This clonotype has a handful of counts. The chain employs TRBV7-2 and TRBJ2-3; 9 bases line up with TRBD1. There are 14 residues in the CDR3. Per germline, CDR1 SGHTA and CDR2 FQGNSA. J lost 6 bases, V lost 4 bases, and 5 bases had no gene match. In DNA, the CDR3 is TGTGCCAGCAGCTCTCGACAGGGGGAGGATACGCAGTATTTT. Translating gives CASSSRQGEDTQYF.

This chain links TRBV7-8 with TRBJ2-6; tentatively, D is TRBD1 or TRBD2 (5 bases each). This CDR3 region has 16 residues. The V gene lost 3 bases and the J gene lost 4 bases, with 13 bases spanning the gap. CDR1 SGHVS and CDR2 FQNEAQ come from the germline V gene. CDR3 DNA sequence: TGTGCCAGCAGCTTCGGCAGGGAGACCGGGGCCAACGTCCTGACTTTC. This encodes CASSFGRETGANVLTF.

CDR3 amino acids: CASSKGIATGNVRKPQHF. CDR3 in DNA: TGTGCCAGCAGTAAAGGGATAGCGACGGGGAACGTGAGGAAGCCCCAGCATTTT. The chain uses TRBV6-2 or TRBV6-3 and TRBJ1-5, with D unresolved. Deletions cut 5 bases from V and 8 bases from J, with 28 bases between. Per the germline V gene, CDR1 is MNHEY and CDR2 is SVGEGT. This CDR3 comprises 18 residues.

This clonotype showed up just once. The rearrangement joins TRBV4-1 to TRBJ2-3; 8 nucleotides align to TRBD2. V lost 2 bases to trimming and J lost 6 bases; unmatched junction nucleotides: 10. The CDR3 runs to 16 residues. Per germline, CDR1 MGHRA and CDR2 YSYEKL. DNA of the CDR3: TGCGCCAGCAGCCAATCCCGGGGAGCGGGGGTTGATACGCAGTATTTT. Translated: CASSQSRGAGVDTQYF.

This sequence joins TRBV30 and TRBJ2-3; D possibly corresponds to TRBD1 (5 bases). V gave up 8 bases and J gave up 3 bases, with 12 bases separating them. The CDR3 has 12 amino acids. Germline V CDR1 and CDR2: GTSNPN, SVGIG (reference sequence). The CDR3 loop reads CAGQGETDTQYF. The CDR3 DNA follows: TGTGCCGGGCAGGGTGAGACAGATACGCAGTATTTT. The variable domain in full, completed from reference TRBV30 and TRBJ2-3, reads SQTIHQWPATLVQPVGSPLSLECTVEGTSNPNLYWYRQAAGRGLQLLFYSVGIGQISSEVPQNLSASRPQDRQFILSSKKLLLSDSGFYLCAGQGETDTQYFGPGTRLTVL.

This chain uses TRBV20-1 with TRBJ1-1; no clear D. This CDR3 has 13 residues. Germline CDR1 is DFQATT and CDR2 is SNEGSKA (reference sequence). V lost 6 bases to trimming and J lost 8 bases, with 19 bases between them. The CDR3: CSAPGGVLGEAFF. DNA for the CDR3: TGCAGTGCCCCTGGTGGGGTACTCGGCGAAGCTTTCTTT.

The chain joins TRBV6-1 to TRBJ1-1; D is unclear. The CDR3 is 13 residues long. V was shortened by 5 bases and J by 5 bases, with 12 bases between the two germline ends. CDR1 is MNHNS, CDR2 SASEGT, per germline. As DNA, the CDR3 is TGTGCCAGCAGTTACTCCTATCTGACTGAAGCTTTCTTT. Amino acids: CASSYSYLTEAFF.

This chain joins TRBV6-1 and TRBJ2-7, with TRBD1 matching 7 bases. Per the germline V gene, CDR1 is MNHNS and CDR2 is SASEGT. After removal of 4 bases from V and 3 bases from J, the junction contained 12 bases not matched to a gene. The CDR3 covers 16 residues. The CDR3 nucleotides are TGTGCCAGCAGTGGTCGATCCGGGACAGTGTTCTACGAGCAGTACTTC. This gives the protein CASSGRSGTVFYEQYF.